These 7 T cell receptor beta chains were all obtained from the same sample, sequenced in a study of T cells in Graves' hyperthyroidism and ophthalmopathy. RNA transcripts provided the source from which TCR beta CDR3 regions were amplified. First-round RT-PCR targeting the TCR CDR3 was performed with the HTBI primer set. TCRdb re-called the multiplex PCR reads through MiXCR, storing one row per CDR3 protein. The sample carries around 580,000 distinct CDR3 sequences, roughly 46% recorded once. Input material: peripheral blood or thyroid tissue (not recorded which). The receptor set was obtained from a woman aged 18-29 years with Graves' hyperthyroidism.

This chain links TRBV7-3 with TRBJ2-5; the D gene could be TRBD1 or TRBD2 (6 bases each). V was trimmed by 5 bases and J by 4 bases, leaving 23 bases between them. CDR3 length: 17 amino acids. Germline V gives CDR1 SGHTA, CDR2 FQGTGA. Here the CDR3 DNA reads TGTGCCAGCAGCCCTGACACCGGGGGCGCAGGTTCAGAGACCCAGTACTTC. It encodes CASSPDTGGAGSETQYF. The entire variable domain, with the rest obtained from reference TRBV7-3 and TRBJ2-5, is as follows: GAGVSQTPSNKVTEKGKYVELRCDPISGHTALYWYRQSLGQGPEFLIYFQGTGAADDSGLPNDRFFAVRPEGSVSTLKIQRTERGDSAVYLCASSPDTGGAGSETQYFGPGTRLLVL.

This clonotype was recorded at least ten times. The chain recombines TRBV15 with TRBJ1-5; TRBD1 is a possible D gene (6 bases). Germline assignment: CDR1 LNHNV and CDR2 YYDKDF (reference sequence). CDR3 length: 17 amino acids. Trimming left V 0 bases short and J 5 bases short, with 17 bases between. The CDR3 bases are TGTGCCACCAGCAGAGATCTTTACAGGGTTGCTGATCAGCCCCAGCATTTT. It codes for CATSRDLYRVADQPQHF.

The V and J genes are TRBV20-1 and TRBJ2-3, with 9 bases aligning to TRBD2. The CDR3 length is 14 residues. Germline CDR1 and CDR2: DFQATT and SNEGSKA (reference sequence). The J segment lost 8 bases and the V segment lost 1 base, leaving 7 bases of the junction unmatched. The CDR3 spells CSARALGTSITQYF. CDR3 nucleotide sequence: TGCAGTGCTAGAGCCCTCGGGACTAGCATTACGCAGTATTTT.

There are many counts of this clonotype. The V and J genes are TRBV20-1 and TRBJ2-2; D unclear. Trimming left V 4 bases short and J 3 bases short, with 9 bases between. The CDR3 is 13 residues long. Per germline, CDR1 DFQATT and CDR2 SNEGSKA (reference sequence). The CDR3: CSAINSDTGELFF. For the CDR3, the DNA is TGCAGTGCTATTAACAGCGACACCGGGGAGCTGTTTTTT.

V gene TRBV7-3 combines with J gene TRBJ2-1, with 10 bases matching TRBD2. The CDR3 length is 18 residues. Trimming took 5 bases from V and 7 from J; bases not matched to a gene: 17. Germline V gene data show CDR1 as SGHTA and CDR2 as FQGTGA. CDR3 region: CASSPRSLSGGGMNEQFF. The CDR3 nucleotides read TGTGCCAGCAGCCCGAGAAGCCTGAGCGGGGGGGGTATGAATGAGCAGTTCTTC.

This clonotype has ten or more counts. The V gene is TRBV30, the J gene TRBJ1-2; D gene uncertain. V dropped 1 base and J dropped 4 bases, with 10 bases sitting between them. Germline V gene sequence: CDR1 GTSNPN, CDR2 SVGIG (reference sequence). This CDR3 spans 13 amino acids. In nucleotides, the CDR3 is TGTGCCTGGAGTGATAGGGAGGCCTATGGCTACACCTTC. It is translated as CAWSDREAYGYTF.

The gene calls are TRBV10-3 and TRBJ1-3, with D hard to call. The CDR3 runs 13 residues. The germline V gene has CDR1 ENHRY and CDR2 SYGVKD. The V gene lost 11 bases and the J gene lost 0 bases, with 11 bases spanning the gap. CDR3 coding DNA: TGTGCCCAAATCGACGGCTCTGGAAACACCATATATTTT. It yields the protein CAQIDGSGNTIYF.